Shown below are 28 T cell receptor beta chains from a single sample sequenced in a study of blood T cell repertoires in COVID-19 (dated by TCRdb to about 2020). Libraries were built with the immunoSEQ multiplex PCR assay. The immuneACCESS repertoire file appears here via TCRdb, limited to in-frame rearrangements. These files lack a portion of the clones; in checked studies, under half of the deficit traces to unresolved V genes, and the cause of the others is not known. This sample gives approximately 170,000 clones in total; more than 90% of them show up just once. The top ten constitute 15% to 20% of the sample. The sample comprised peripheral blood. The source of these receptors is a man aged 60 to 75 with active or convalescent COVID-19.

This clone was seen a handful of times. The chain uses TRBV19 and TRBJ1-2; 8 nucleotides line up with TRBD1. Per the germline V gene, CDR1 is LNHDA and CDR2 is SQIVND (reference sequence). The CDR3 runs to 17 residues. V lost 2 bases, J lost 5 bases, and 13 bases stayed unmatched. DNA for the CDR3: TGTGCCAGTAGTATATCCCCAGGCCAGGGGGCTCTTTATGGCTACACCTTC. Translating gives CASSISPGQGALYGYTF. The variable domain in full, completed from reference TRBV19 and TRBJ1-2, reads DGGITQSPKYLFRKEGQNVTLSCEQNLNHDAMYWYRQDPGQGLRLIYYSQIVNDFQKGDIAEGYSVSREKKESFPLTVTSAQKNPTAFYLCASSISPGQGALYGYTFGSGTRLTVV.

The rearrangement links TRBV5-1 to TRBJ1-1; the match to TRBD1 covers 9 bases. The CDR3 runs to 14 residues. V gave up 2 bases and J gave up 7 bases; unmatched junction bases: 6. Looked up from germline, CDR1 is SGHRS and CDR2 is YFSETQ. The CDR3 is CASSFTGGEIEAFF. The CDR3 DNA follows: TGCGCCAGCAGCTTTACAGGGGGCGAGATTGAAGCTTTCTTT.

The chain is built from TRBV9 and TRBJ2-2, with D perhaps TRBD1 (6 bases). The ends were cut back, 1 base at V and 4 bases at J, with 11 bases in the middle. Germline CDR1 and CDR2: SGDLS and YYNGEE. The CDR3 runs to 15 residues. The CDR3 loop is CASSVKTGATGELFF. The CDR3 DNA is TGTGCCAGCAGCGTAAAGACAGGAGCCACCGGGGAGCTGTTTTTT.

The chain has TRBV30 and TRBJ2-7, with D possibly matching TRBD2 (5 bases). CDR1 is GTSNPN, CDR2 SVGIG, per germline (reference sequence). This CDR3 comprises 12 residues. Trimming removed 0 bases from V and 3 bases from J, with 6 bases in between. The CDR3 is CAWSVLGYEQYF. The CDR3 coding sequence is TGTGCCTGGAGTGTACTAGGCTACGAGCAGTACTTC.

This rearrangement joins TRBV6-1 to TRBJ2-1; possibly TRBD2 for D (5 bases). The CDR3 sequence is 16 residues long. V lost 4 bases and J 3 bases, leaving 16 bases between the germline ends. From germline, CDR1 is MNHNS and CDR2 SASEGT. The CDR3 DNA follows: TGTGCCAGCAGTGGGGTCGGTAGCGAACGCTACAATGAGCAGTTCTTC. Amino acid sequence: CASSGVGSERYNEQFF.

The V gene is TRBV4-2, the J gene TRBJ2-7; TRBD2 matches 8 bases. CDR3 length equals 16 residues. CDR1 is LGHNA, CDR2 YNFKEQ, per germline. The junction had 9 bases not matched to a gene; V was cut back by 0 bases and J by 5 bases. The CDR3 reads CASSQEGLVGAHEQYF. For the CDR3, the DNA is TGTGCCAGCAGCCAAGAGGGACTAGTTGGAGCGCACGAGCAGTACTTC.

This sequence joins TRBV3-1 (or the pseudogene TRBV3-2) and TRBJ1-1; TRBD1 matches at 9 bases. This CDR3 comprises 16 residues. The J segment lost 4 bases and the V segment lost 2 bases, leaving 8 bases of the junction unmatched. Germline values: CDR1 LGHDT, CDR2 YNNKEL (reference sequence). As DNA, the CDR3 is TGTGCCAGCAGCCAATACACAGGGGGCATTGGCACTGAAGCTTTCTTT. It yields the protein CASSQYTGGIGTEAFF.

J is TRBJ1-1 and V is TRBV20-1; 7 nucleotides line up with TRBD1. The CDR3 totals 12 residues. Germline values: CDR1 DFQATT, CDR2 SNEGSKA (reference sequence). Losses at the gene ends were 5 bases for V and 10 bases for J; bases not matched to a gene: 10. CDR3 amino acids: CSAGDRVRGAFF. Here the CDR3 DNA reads TGCAGTGCTGGTGACAGGGTGCGGGGAGCTTTCTTT.

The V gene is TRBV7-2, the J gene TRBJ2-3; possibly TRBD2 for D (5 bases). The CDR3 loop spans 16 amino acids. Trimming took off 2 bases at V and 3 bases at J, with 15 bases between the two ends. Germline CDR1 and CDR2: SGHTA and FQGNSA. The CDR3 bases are TGTGCCAGCAGCTTACGAGGAACGGGATCAACAGATACGCAGTATTTT. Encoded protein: CASSLRGTGSTDTQYF. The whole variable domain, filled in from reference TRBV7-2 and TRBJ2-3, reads GAGVSQSPSNKVTEKGKDVELRCDPISGHTALYWYRQSLGQGLEFLIYFQGNSAPDKSGLPSDRFSAERTGGSVSTLTIQRTQQEDSAVYLCASSLRGTGSTDTQYFGPGTRLTVL.

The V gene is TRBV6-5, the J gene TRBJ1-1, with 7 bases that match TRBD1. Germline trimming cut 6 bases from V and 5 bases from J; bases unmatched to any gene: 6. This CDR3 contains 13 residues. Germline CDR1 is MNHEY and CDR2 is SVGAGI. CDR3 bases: TGTGCCAGCAGGCTACAGGGGAAGACTGAAGCTTTCTTT. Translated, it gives CASRLQGKTEAFF.

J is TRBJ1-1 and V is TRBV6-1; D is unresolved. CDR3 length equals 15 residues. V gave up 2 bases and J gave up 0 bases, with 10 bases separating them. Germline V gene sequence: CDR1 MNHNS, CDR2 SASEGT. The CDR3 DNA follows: TGTGCCAGCAGTGAATTTCAGAACATGAACACTGAAGCTTTCTTT. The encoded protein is CASSEFQNMNTEAFF.

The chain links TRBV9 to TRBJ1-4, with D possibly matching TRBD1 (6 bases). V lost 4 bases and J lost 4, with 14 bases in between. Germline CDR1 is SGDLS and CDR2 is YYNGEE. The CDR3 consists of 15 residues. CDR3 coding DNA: TGTGCCAGCAGCCCGGGGGGGACATTTAATGAAAAACTGTTTTTT. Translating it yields CASSPGGTFNEKLFF.

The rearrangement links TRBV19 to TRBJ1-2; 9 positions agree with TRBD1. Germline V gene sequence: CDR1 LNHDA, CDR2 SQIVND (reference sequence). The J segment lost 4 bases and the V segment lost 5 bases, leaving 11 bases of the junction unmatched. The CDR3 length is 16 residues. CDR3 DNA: TGTGCCAGTAGTCCAAATCCCGGGACAGGGAGCTATGGCTACACCTTC. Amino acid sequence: CASSPNPGTGSYGYTF.

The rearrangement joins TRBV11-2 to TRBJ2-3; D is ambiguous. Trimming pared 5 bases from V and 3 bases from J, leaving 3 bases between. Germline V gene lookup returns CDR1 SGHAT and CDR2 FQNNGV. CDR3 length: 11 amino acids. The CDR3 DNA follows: TGTGCCAGCAGCCAGACAGATACGCAGTATTTT. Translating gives CASSQTDTQYF. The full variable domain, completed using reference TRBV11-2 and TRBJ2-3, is EAGVAQSPRYKIIEKRQSVAFWCNPISGHATLYWYQQILGQGPKLLIQFQNNGVVDDSQLPKDRFSAERLKGVDSTLKIQPAKLEDSAVYLCASSQTDTQYFGPGTRLTVL.

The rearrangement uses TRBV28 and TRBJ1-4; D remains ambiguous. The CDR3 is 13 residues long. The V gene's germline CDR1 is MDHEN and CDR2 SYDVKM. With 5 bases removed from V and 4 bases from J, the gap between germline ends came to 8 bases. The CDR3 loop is CASSGGNNEKLFF. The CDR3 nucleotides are TGTGCCAGCAGTGGCGGGAATAATGAAAAACTGTTTTTT.

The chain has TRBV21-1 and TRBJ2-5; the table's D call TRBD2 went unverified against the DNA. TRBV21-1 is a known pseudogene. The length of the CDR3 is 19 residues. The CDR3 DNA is TGTGCCAGCAGCAAAGGGGGACTAGCGGGCGCGCCTTCTCAAGAGACCCAGTACTTC. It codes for CASSKGGLAGAPSQETQYF.

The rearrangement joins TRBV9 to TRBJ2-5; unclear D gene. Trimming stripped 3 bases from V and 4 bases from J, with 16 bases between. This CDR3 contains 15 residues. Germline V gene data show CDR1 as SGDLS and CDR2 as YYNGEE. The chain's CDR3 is CASSGYTPGRETQYF. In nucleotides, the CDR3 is TGTGCCAGCAGCGGATACACCCCAGGTCGAGAGACCCAGTACTTC.

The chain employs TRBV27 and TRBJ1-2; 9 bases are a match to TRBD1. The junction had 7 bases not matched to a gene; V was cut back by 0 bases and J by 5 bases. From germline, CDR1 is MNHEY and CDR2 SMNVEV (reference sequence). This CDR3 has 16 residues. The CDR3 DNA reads TGTGCCAGCAGTTTATCGGGACAGGGCATGGGATATGGCTACACCTTC. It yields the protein CASSLSGQGMGYGYTF.

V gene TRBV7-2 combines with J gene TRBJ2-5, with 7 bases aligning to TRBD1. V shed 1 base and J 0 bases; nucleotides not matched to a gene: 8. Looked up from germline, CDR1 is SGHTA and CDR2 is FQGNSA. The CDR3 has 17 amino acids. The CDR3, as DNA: TGTGCCAGCAGCTTAGTCATAGGGGGCGGGTACCAAGAGACCCAGTACTTC. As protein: CASSLVIGGGYQETQYF.

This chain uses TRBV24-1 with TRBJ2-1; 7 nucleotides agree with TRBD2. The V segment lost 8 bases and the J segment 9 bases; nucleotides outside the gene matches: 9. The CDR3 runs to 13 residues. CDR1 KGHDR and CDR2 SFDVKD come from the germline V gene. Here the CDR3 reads CATMGGSSGEQFF. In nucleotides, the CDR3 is TGTGCCACCATGGGCGGGAGTAGCGGTGAGCAGTTCTTC.

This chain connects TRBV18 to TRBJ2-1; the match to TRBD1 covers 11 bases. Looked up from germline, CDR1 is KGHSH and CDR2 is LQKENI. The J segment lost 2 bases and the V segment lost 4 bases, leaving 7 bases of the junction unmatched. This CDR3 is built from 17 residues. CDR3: CASSLLQGQGAYNEQFF. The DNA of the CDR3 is TGTGCCAGCTCACTTCTCCAGGGACAGGGGGCCTACAATGAGCAGTTCTTC.

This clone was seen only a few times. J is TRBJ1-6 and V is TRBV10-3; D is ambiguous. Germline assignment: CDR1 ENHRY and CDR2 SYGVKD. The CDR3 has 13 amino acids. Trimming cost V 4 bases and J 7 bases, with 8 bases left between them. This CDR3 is CAISVPGNSPLHF. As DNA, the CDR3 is TGTGCCATCAGTGTCCCCGGGAATTCACCCCTCCACTTT.

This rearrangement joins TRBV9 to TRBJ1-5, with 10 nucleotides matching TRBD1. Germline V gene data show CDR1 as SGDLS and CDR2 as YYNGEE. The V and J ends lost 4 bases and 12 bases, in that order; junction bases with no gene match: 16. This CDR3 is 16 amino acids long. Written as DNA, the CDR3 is TGTGCCAGCAGCTTCCGGGACAGGGGTGGCTTGCCCCGCCAGCATTTT. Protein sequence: CASSFRDRGGLPRQHF.

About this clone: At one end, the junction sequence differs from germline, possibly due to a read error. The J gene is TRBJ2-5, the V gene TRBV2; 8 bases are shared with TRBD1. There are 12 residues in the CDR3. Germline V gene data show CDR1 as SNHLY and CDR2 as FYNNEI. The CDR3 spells CASPRSGDRLNF. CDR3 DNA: TGTGCCAGCCCCAGGTCCGGGGACAGGCTAAACTTC.

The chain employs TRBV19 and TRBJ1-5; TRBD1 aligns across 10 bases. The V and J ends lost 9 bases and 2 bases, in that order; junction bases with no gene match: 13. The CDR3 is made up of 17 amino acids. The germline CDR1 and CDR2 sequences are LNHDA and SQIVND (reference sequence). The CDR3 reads CASTRDRGVWGNQPQHF. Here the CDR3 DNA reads TGTGCCAGCACTCGGGACAGGGGTGTTTGGGGCAATCAGCCCCAGCATTTT.

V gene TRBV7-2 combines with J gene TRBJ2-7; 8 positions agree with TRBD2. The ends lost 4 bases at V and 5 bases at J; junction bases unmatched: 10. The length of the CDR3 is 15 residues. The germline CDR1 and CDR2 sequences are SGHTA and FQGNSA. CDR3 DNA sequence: TGTGCCAGCAGCTCAACAAGCGGGAGCGGCAACGAGCAGTACTTC. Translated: CASSSTSGSGNEQYF.

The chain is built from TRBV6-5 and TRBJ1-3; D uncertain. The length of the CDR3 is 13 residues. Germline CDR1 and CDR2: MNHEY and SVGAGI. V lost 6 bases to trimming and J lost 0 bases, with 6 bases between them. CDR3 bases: TGTGCCAGCAGCGCGAGCTCTGGAAACACCATATATTTT. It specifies CASSASSGNTIYF.

CDR3 protein: CASSYFMNTEAFF. CDR3 in DNA: TGTGCCAGCAGTTACTTTATGAACACTGAAGCTTTCTTT. This chain links TRBV6-5 with TRBJ1-1; no clear D gene. CDR1 and CDR2 from the germline V gene are MNHEY and SVGAGI. Between the trimmed V and J ends, which lost 1 base and 0 bases, there was a span of 3 bases. This CDR3 has 13 amino acids.